This T cell receptor (beta chain) was sequenced during a study of T cell changes during pregnancy in multiple sclerosis. CDR3 size: 13 residues. The ends lost 5 bases at V and 3 bases at J; junction bases unmatched: 4. Germline lookup yields CDR1 LNHNV and CDR2 YYDKDF (reference sequence). Sequencing was performed with immunoSEQ multiplex PCR; in TCRdb, only in-frame clones are kept and a portion is missing. The table records 80,000 to 100,000 clones, approximately 93% of them present only once. V usage is TRBV15 and J usage is TRBJ2-7; TRBD2 aligns across 7 bases. Sequences were derived from peripheral blood, sampled after pregnancy. The TCR originated in a female donor with multiple sclerosis, enrolled in a pregnancy study. DNA of the CDR3: TGTGCCACCAGCGGCCGGGAGGTCTACGAGCAGTACTTC. Amino acids: CATSGREVYEQYF.